These 16 T cell receptor beta chains came from one sample sequenced in a study of cytomegalovirus exposure and HLA in healthy donors. Repertoires were generated with immunoSEQ multiplex PCR, while TCRdb's copy carries only in-frame clones and drops some. The sample lists about 240,000 clones, 75% to 90% seen once, with over 0.95% in the top ten. Sequencing was carried out using PBMCs. Receptor source: a woman in her thirties in good health and CMV-seropositive.

This chain connects TRBV19 to TRBJ2-2; D is possibly TRBD1 (6 bases). Germline CDR1 and CDR2: LNHDA and SQIVND (reference sequence). Between the trimmed V and J ends, which lost 7 bases and 2 bases, there was a span of 17 bases. The CDR3 is 16 residues long. CDR3 region: CASIPRRGRNTGELFF. The DNA of the CDR3 is TGTGCCAGTATTCCGCGCAGGGGTAGAAACACCGGGGAGCTGTTTTTT.

In nucleotides, the CDR3 is TGTGCCACCAGCAGAGATCATTCAGGGATAGGGTACGAGCAGTACTTC. Translating gives CATSRDHSGIGYEQYF. This rearrangement joins TRBV15 to TRBJ2-7; D possibly corresponds to TRBD1 (5 bases). With 0 bases removed from V and 4 bases from J, the gap between germline ends came to 16 bases. The CDR3 is made up of 16 amino acids. Germline V lookup: CDR1 LNHNV, CDR2 YYDKDF (reference sequence).

The V gene is TRBV7-9, the J gene TRBJ2-7; D is unclear. There are 13 residues in the CDR3. Germline-derived CDR1 and CDR2 are SEHNR and FQNEAQ (reference sequence). Trimming cost V 4 bases and J 3 bases, with 10 bases left between them. DNA for the CDR3: TGTGCCAGCAGCTCCCCGCAGGACTACGAGCAGTACTTC. It yields the protein CASSSPQDYEQYF.

The chain is built from TRBV10-3 and TRBJ2-7; D gene uncertain. Trimming removed 3 bases at V and 3 bases at J, with 9 bases between. The CDR3 spans 13 residues. CDR1 is ENHRY and CDR2 is SYGVKD in the germline V gene. DNA of the CDR3: TGTGCCATCAGTGACCGCGGAAACTACGAGCAGTACTTC. Translating it yields CAISDRGNYEQYF.

V usage is TRBV10-2 and J usage is TRBJ1-5; no reliable D call. In germline, CDR1 is WSHSY, CDR2 SAAADI. The CDR3 is 13 residues long. The V end lost 2 bases, the J end lost 4 bases, and 6 bases lay between the germline ends. The chain's CDR3 is CASSENKNQPQHF. The CDR3 nucleotides read TGCGCCAGCAGTGAGAACAAAAATCAGCCCCAGCATTTT.

This clone was seen just once. This sequence joins TRBV2 and TRBJ2-3; 10 bases are shared with TRBD2. The CDR3 consists of 16 residues. Germline V gene lookup returns CDR1 SNHLY and CDR2 FYNNEI. J lost 0 bases, V lost 5 bases, and 5 bases had no gene match. CDR3 sequence: CASSTSGDTSTDTQYF. DNA of the CDR3: TGTGCCAGCAGTACTAGCGGGGATACTAGCACAGATACGCAGTATTTT. Variable domain in full (rest from reference TRBV2 and TRBJ2-3): EPEVTQTPSHQVTQMGQEVILRCVPISNHLYFYWYRQILGQKVEFLVSFYNNEISEKSEIFDDQFSVERPDGSNFTLKIRSTKLEDSAMYFCASSTSGDTSTDTQYFGPGTRLTVL.

The V call is TRBV19, the J call TRBJ1-1, with 11 positions matching TRBD1. The germline V gene encodes CDR1 LNHDA and CDR2 SQIVND (reference sequence). The V and J ends lost 8 bases and 5 bases, in that order; junction bases with no gene match: 7. This CDR3 spans 14 amino acids. CDR3 residues: CASEAGTGGTEAFF. Written as DNA, the CDR3 is TGTGCCAGTGAGGCCGGGACAGGGGGTACTGAAGCTTTCTTT.

The chain is built from TRBV2 and TRBJ2-7; tentative D call: TRBD2 (5 bases). Trimming pared 8 bases from V and 1 base from J, leaving 15 bases between. Germline CDR1 and CDR2: SNHLY and FYNNEI. The CDR3 is made up of 14 amino acids. Here the CDR3 reads CASLPSSYSYEQYF. The CDR3 nucleotides read TGTGCCAGCCTGCCTAGCTCTTATTCCTACGAGCAGTACTTC.

The V and J genes are TRBV27 and TRBJ2-1, with D hard to call. Germline loops: CDR1 MNHEY, CDR2 SMNVEV (reference sequence). The germline V and J ends were trimmed by 6 bases and 6 bases, with 12 bases remaining between them. The CDR3 runs 13 residues. CDR3: CASRTETRNEQFF. The CDR3 region has the DNA TGTGCCAGCAGGACGGAGACGCGCAATGAGCAGTTCTTC.

This chain connects TRBV7-9 to TRBJ2-7; D not certain. CDR1 SEHNR and CDR2 FQNEAQ come from the germline V gene (reference sequence). The length of the CDR3 is 10 residues. V was pared by 5 bases and J by 3 bases, with 2 bases between. The CDR3, as DNA: TGTGCCAGCAGCCTCTACGAGCAGTACTTC. The encoded protein is CASSLYEQYF. Variable domain in full (rest from reference TRBV7-9 and TRBJ2-7): DTGVSQNPRHKITKRGQNVTFRCDPISEHNRLYWYRQTLGQGPEFLTYFQNEAQLEKSRLLSDRFSAERPKGSFSTLEIQRTEQGDSAMYLCASSLYEQYFGPGTRLTVT.

Concerning this clone itself: Other DNA sequences of this sample code for an identical CDR3. The V gene is TRBV30, the J gene TRBJ1-5, with D tentatively TRBD1 (5 bases). CDR1 is GTSNPN and CDR2 is SVGIG in the germline V gene (reference sequence). Trimming shortened V by 2 bases and J by 1 base, and 12 bases separated the two germline ends. The CDR3 length is 15 residues. CDR3 region: CAWSLQGASNQPQHF. DNA for the CDR3: TGTGCCTGGAGTTTGCAGGGTGCGAGCAATCAGCCCCAGCATTTT.

This clone is a singleton in its sample. The rearrangement joins TRBV5-4 to TRBJ2-5; possibly TRBD1 for D (6 bases). Germline V gene sequence: CDR1 SGHNT, CDR2 YYREEE (reference sequence). V was trimmed by 2 bases and J by 4 bases, leaving 15 bases between them. The CDR3 contains 15 residues. In DNA, the CDR3 is TGTGCCAGCAGCTTCTACGTCAGGGGCTTAGAGACCCAGTACTTC. Its translation is CASSFYVRGLETQYF.

This clone was recorded once. The rearrangement uses TRBV2 and TRBJ2-7, with 12 nucleotides matching TRBD2. Trimming cost V 8 bases and J 7 bases; bases outside gene matches: 12. This CDR3 is built from 15 residues. Per germline, CDR1 SNHLY and CDR2 FYNNEI. The CDR3 sequence: CASVTSGRSLKEQYF. The DNA for the CDR3 is TGTGCCAGCGTCACTAGCGGGAGGAGTCTTAAGGAGCAGTACTTC.

This CDR3 reads CASSLLTGEGNTEAFF. CDR3 coding DNA: TGTGCCAGCAGTTTACTGACAGGGGAAGGAAACACTGAAGCTTTCTTT. The chain is built from TRBV28 and TRBJ1-1; 8 bases align to TRBD1. Germline lookup yields CDR1 MDHEN and CDR2 SYDVKM. Trimming took 2 bases from V and 2 from J; bases not matched to a gene: 7. The length of the CDR3 is 16 residues.

The V call is TRBV7-9, the J call TRBJ1-3; no clear D. The germline V gene encodes CDR1 SEHNR and CDR2 FQNEAQ (reference sequence). This CDR3 comprises 12 residues. Trimming removed 6 bases at V and 4 bases at J, with 7 bases between. The chain's CDR3 is CASSSRGNTIYF. In nucleotides, the CDR3 is TGTGCCAGCAGTTCCCGGGGAAACACCATATATTTT.

This sequence joins TRBV19 and TRBJ1-4, with D unresolved. The V gene lost 0 bases and the J gene lost 10 bases, with 15 bases spanning the gap. CDR3 length: 15 residues. The V gene's germline CDR1 is LNHDA and CDR2 SQIVND (reference sequence). This CDR3 reads CASSIDGTLSGKLFF. The DNA for the CDR3 is TGTGCCAGTAGTATAGATGGTACCCTTTCCGGAAAACTGTTTTTT.